Listed below are T cell receptor beta chains from one sample, sequenced in a study of CD4 and CD8 cells across lung adenocarcinoma regions. One entry per CDR3 protein results from TCRdb running MiXCR on the PCR reads. The sample includes about 14,000 distinct CDR3 sequences, 35% to 55% seen only once; the top ten take roughly 17%. The sample taken for sequencing was CD4+ T cells from the center of a lung tumor. Source of these receptors: a male donor with lung adenocarcinoma. The CD4 and CD8 labels of this study may be unreliable. The CDR3 runs from the conserved cysteine through the conserved F or W. Fields, in order: V gene, J gene, D gene, clone size, CDR3 DNA, CDR3 protein. D genes are given only for firm matches. Clone size is given for some rows only: seen once, a few or many times, or a class if the clone is expanded.

V gene: TRBV6-5
J gene: TRBJ2-1
D gene: .
clone size: .
CDR3 DNA: TGTGCCAGCAGTTACTCGACAGGCGCGGAGCAGTTCTTC
CDR3 protein: CASSYSTGAEQFF

V gene: TRBV27
J gene: TRBJ2-3
D gene: .
clone size: .
CDR3 DNA: TGTGCCAGCAGTTTACCGACTACGGATACGCAGTATTTT
CDR3 protein: CASSLPTTDTQYF

V gene: TRBV7-6
J gene: TRBJ2-3
D gene: .
clone size: few
CDR3 DNA: TGTGCCAGCAGCTTAGTCTTAGGGCAGGCTGCACAGCATACGCAGTATTTT
CDR3 protein: CASSLVLGQAAQHTQYF

V gene: TRBV11-1
J gene: TRBJ2-2
D gene: .
clone size: .
CDR3 DNA: TGTGCCAGCAGCTTTTTTGGCAGAATCACCGGGGAGCTGTTTTTT
CDR3 protein: CASSFFGRITGELFF

V gene: TRBV10-2
J gene: TRBJ2-1
D gene: .
clone size: many
CDR3 DNA: TGCGCCAGCAGCCCAACATCGATAGCCTCTCACAGCACTGAGCAGTTCTTC
CDR3 protein: CASSPTSIASHSTEQFF

V gene: TRBV10-1
J gene: TRBJ2-4
D gene: TRBD2
clone size: .
CDR3 DNA: TGCGCCAGCAGTGAGGCGGGGGGGAGAGCCAAAGACACTCAGTACTTT
CDR3 protein: CASSEAGGRAKDTQYF

V gene: TRBV6-1
J gene: TRBJ2-5
D gene: .
clone size: .
CDR3 DNA: TGTGCCAGCAGTCGCGGCAGGGCGCAAGAGACCCAGTACTTC
CDR3 protein: CASSRGRAQETQYF

V gene: TRBV12-3/TRBV12-4
J gene: TRBJ2-5
D gene: .
clone size: .
CDR3 DNA: TGTGCCAGCAGTTCCCACGGGGACGGACAAGAGACCCAGTACTTC
CDR3 protein: CASSSHGDGQETQYF

V gene: TRBV6-5
J gene: TRBJ2-5
D gene: TRBD2
clone size: large
CDR3 DNA: TGTGCCAGCAAGATTAGCGGGACAGAGACCCAGTACTTC
CDR3 protein: CASKISGTETQYF

V gene: TRBV9
J gene: TRBJ2-2
D gene: .
clone size: .
CDR3 DNA: TGTGCCAGCAGCGGCAGACAGGGAGGCGCCGGGGAGCTGTTTTTT
CDR3 protein: CASSGRQGGAGELFF

V gene: TRBV5-1
J gene: TRBJ2-4
D gene: .
clone size: .
CDR3 DNA: TGCGCCAGCAGCTTCAGGAACATTCAGTACTTC
CDR3 protein: CASSFRNIQYF

V gene: TRBV20-1
J gene: TRBJ2-2
D gene: .
clone size: .
CDR3 DNA: TGCAGTGCTAGGGTACCAGCGAACACCGGGGAGCTGTTTTTT
CDR3 protein: CSARVPANTGELFF

V gene: TRBV6-1
J gene: TRBJ2-6
D gene: .
clone size: many
CDR3 DNA: TGTGCCAGCAGCGGTTCGGCCAGGAGCTCTGGGGCCAACGTCCTGACTTTC
CDR3 protein: CASSGSARSSGANVLTF

V gene: TRBV7-2
J gene: TRBJ2-7
D gene: TRBD1
clone size: .
CDR3 DNA: TGTGCCAGCAGAGTGACAGGGCTCCACGAGCAGTACTTC
CDR3 protein: CASRVTGLHEQYF

V gene: TRBV6-9
J gene: TRBJ2-3
D gene: TRBD2
clone size: once
CDR3 DNA: TGTGCCAGCAGTTATAGCGGGAGGGCCAATGAGCAGTATTTT
CDR3 protein: CASSYSGRANEQYF

V gene: TRBV9
J gene: TRBJ2-3
D gene: TRBD2
clone size: .
CDR3 DNA: TGTGCCAGCAGCGTAGATCGACTAGCGAATACGCAGTATTTT
CDR3 protein: CASSVDRLANTQYF

V gene: TRBV6-1
J gene: TRBJ2-7
D gene: TRBD2
clone size: medium-sized
CDR3 DNA: TGTGCCAGCAGGGGAACTAGCGGGAGAATGGCCGAGCAGTACTTC
CDR3 protein: CASRGTSGRMAEQYF

V gene: TRBV4-1
J gene: TRBJ2-1
D gene: TRBD1
clone size: .
CDR3 DNA: TGCGCCAGCAGCCCTGGACAGGGTGCCTACAATGAGCAGTTCTTC
CDR3 protein: CASSPGQGAYNEQFF

V gene: TRBV6-5
J gene: TRBJ2-2
D gene: .
clone size: .
CDR3 DNA: TGTGCCAGCAGACTCCAGTCCGGAAGCCCAGAGGAGCTGTATTTT
CDR3 protein: CASRLQSGSPEELYF

V gene: TRBV10-1
J gene: TRBJ2-5
D gene: .
clone size: few
CDR3 DNA: TGCGCCAGCAGTGATGGTGGTAGCAGTTTTGGCACAGAGACCCAGTACTTT
CDR3 protein: CASSDGGSSFGTETQYF

V gene: TRBV6-1
J gene: TRBJ2-1
D gene: .
clone size: .
CDR3 DNA: TGTGCCAGCAACAGCGGCCGAGGCTTCCACAATGAGCAGTTCTTC
CDR3 protein: CASNSGRGFHNEQFF

V gene: TRBV7-2
J gene: TRBJ1-2
D gene: .
clone size: .
CDR3 DNA: TGTGCCAGCAGCTTGACCTATGGCTACACCTTC
CDR3 protein: CASSLTYGYTF

V gene: TRBV15
J gene: TRBJ2-4
D gene: TRBD2
clone size: few
CDR3 DNA: TGTGCCACCAGCAGAGGAGCGGGACTAGCGGCCAAAAACATTCAGTACTTC
CDR3 protein: CATSRGAGLAAKNIQYF

V gene: TRBV6-1
J gene: TRBJ2-5
D gene: TRBD1
clone size: .
CDR3 DNA: TGTGCCAGCAGCTCCCCAGGGGGCCCTTCCCCAGAGACCCAGTACTTC
CDR3 protein: CASSSPGGPSPETQYF

V gene: TRBV6-1
J gene: TRBJ2-7
D gene: .
clone size: medium-sized
CDR3 DNA: TGTGCCAGCAGCGCAGGGGTTGTAGGCTACGAGCAGTACTTC
CDR3 protein: CASSAGVVGYEQYF

V gene: TRBV12-3/TRBV12-4
J gene: TRBJ2-1
D gene: .
clone size: once
CDR3 DNA: TGTGCCAGCAGTTTTAGGGGAGCAGGTGAGCAGTTCTTC
CDR3 protein: CASSFRGAGEQFF

V gene: TRBV15
J gene: TRBJ2-1
D gene: .
clone size: many
CDR3 DNA: TGTGCCACCAGCCCCCGGCTAGACGCTTTGGTAGGGCAGTTCTTC
CDR3 protein: CATSPRLDALVGQFF

V gene: TRBV5-1
J gene: TRBJ2-5
D gene: .
clone size: .
CDR3 DNA: TGCGCCAGCAGCTTACTAGAAACAACCCAAGAGACCCAGTACTTC
CDR3 protein: CASSLLETTQETQYF

V gene: TRBV6-1
J gene: TRBJ2-7
D gene: .
clone size: .
CDR3 DNA: TGTGCCAGCAGTGAAAGTAGCGGCCGCTCCTACGAGCAGTACTTC
CDR3 protein: CASSESSGRSYEQYF

V gene: TRBV12-3/TRBV12-4
J gene: TRBJ2-1
D gene: TRBD1
clone size: .
CDR3 DNA: TGTGCCAGCAGCCCGACAGGGGGTGAGCAGTTCTTC
CDR3 protein: CASSPTGGEQFF